This T cell receptor beta chain was found in a study of metastatic and nonmetastatic thyroid tumors. Study summary: Comparison of repertoires was carried out across blood and tumor or nodule tissue from malignant and benign thyroid patients. Findings and caveats of the study: For both blood and tumor, malignant thyroid tumors reportedly showed significantly higher TCR beta diversity than benign nodules did.

Sample share makes this clone medium-sized (0.01 to 0.1%). Antigen specificity is unknown. An end of the junction differs from the germline gene, which may be a read error. Other DNA sequences in the same sample also yield this CDR3. No treatment of any kind had been given to any patient before thyroid surgery. TCRdb re-called clones via MiXCR from the PCR reads. The profile shows over 12,000 clones, around a quarter of them singletons. The specimen was tumor tissue. The clonotype originates from a female donor with papillary thyroid cancer or a benign thyroid nodule (not recorded which). Some clones in this sample may be carry-over from other donors' samples.

The CDR3 spells CASSRGTSGQETQYF. The CDR3 bases are TGTGCCAGCAGCCGTGGGACTAGCGGACAAGAGACTCAGTACTTC. V and J are TRBV3-1 and TRBJ2-5, with 11 bases matching TRBD2. The CDR3 runs 15 residues. Per germline, CDR1 LGHDT and CDR2 YNNKEL (reference sequence).